The present T cell receptor (beta chain) was sequenced within a study of shared clonotypes between healthy human individuals. Whole-study findings and limits: Rarefaction revealed incomplete sorted-subset sequencing despite large depth.

Only in-frame clones appear in the TCRdb table, and some are missing; sequencing was by immunoSEQ multiplex PCR. The repertoire includes roughly 2,000,000 clones, just under 95% of them detected once, and less than 2% sits in the top ten. Trimming left V 6 bases short and J 8 bases short, with 18 bases between. Germline V lookup: CDR1 SGDLS, CDR2 YYNGEE. The CDR3 totals 14 residues. CD8 cells classed as naive were CD45RO-negative and positively selected for CCR7, excluding terminally differentiated effector memory CD45RA+ cells. In regard to this clone: The antigen is not known.

The rearrangement joins TRBV9 to TRBJ2-1, with D perhaps matching TRBD2 (6 bases). Sequenced input: naive CD8+ T cells from PBMCs. The TCR comes from a man between 18 and 29 years old in good health. Some clones in this sample may be carry-over from other donors' samples. The CDR3 reads CASTARGGDHEQFF. DNA of the CDR3: TGTGCCAGCACCGCCCGTGGAGGGGACCATGAGCAGTTCTTC.